This TCR beta chain emerged from a study of immune evolution from preneoplasia to lung adenocarcinoma. TCRdb's table, derived via immunoSEQ multiplex PCR, lists solely in-frame clones and lacks some. The data show some 7,000 clones, approximately 80% seen once. This receptor was identified in a person aged 60-80 years with lung adenocarcinoma. Sample: FFPE adjacent normal lung tissue.

The CDR3 region has the DNA TGTGCCAGCAGCTCAGAGGTAGCGAGCGGGAGATACGAGCAGTACTTC. This gives the protein CASSSEVASGRYEQYF. The genes are TRBV13 and TRBJ2-7, with 8 bases aligning to TRBD2. The CDR3 sequence is 16 residues long. Germline trimming cut 4 bases from V and 4 bases from J; bases unmatched to any gene: 12. From germline, CDR1 is PRHDT and CDR2 FYEKMQ (reference sequence).